The 13 T cell receptor beta chains presented below share a single source sample, sequenced in a study of blood T cell repertoires in COVID-19. The assay was immunoSEQ multiplex PCR, and TCRdb's table has in-frame clones only and misses some. The table shows under 150,000 clones, with over 75% occurring only once. The sample consisted of peripheral blood. The receptors shown here come from a human donor with active COVID-19. The donor label of this sample is uncertain.

J is TRBJ2-1 and V is TRBV5-1, with D unresolved. V was cut by 1 base and J by 9 bases, with 8 bases left in between. Germline V gene sequence: CDR1 SGHRS, CDR2 YFSETQ. The CDR3 length is 12 residues. The CDR3 DNA reads TGCGCCAGCAGCTTGTCATCCGGTGAGCAGTTCTTC. This translates into CASSLSSGEQFF.

The CDR3, as DNA: TGTGCCAGTAGGTCAGGGGTATCCACAGATACGCAGTATTTT. Its protein is CASRSGVSTDTQYF. The genes are TRBV19 and TRBJ2-3; TRBD1 is a possible D gene (6 bases). CDR3 length equals 14 residues. From germline, CDR1 is LNHDA and CDR2 SQIVND (reference sequence). The V gene lost 6 bases and the J gene lost 2 bases, with 12 bases spanning the gap. The whole variable domain, filled in from reference TRBV19 and TRBJ2-3, reads DGGITQSPKYLFRKEGQNVTLSCEQNLNHDAMYWYRQDPGQGLRLIYYSQIVNDFQKGDIAEGYSVSREKKESFPLTVTSAQKNPTAFYLCASRSGVSTDTQYFGPGTRLTVL.

Regarding this clone: The same CDR3 arises from other DNA sequences in this sample as well. The chain is built from TRBV27 and TRBJ1-1, with 8 bases fitting TRBD1. The CDR3 length is 14 residues. From germline, CDR1 is MNHEY and CDR2 SMNVEV (reference sequence). V shed 2 bases and J 2 bases; nucleotides not matched to a gene: 1. In DNA, the CDR3 is TGTGCCAGCAGTTTAGGGACAGGTAACACTGAAGCTTTCTTT. It translates to CASSLGTGNTEAFF.

The chain recombines TRBV5-4 with TRBJ1-3, with a tentative D call TRBD1 (5 bases). The V gene's germline CDR1 is SGHNT and CDR2 YYREEE (reference sequence). V was shortened by 5 bases and J by 1 base, with 10 bases between the two germline ends. This CDR3 comprises 14 residues. The CDR3, as DNA: TGTGCCAGCAGTTATCAGGGATCTGGAAACACCATATATTTT. Translated, it gives CASSYQGSGNTIYF.

In its sample, this clone was seen once. This chain uses TRBV18 with TRBJ1-2; possible D gene TRBD1, 6 bases. Germline V CDR1 and CDR2: KGHSH, LQKENI. Trimming removed 6 bases from V and 2 bases from J, with 10 bases in between. The CDR3 contains 13 residues. The CDR3 sequence: CASSRGDNYGYTF. The CDR3, as DNA: TGTGCCAGCTCCAGGGGAGACAACTATGGCTACACCTTC. The variable domain in full, completed from reference TRBV18 and TRBJ1-2, reads NAGVMQNPRHLVRRRGQEARLRCSPMKGHSHVYWYRQLPEEGLKFMVYLQKENIIDESGMPKERFSAEFPKEGPSILRIQQVVRGDSAAYFCASSRGDNYGYTFGSGTRLTVV.

This chain links TRBV29-1 with TRBJ2-7; 7 positions match TRBD1. The CDR3 is 15 residues long. The junction had 11 bases not matched to a gene; V was cut back by 5 bases and J by 1 base. Germline V lookup: CDR1 SQVTM, CDR2 ANQGSEA. CDR3 amino acids: CSVRTPGQQSYEQYF. The CDR3 DNA follows: TGCAGCGTTCGGACTCCGGGACAGCAGTCCTACGAGCAGTACTTC.

The J gene is TRBJ2-1, the V gene TRBV9; TRBD2 matches 12 bases. The CDR3 covers 16 residues. V dropped 2 bases and J dropped 8; count of bases not matched to a gene: 8. The germline V gene has CDR1 SGDLS and CDR2 YYNGEE. CDR3 DNA: TGTGCCAGCAGCGTCACCCTGACTAGCGGGGGTGATGAGCAGTTCTTC. The encoded protein is CASSVTLTSGGDEQFF.

The genes are TRBV18 and TRBJ2-2, with D possibly TRBD2 on 5 matching bases. This CDR3 region has 15 residues. Between the trimmed V and J ends, which lost 0 bases and 6 bases, there was a span of 11 bases. Looked up from germline, CDR1 is KGHSH and CDR2 is LQKENI. DNA for the CDR3: TGTGCCAGCTCACCACCCTACACCGGGGCCGGGGAGCTGTTTTTT. Amino acids: CASSPPYTGAGELFF.

The chain couples TRBV11-3 to TRBJ2-5; TRBD2 matches at 7 bases. V shed 8 bases and J 3 bases; nucleotides not matched to a gene: 9. Germline V gene lookup returns CDR1 SGHNT and CDR2 YENEEA. CDR3 length equals 14 residues. For the CDR3, the DNA is TGTGCCAGCTCCCTTGGCGGGGGTAAAGAGACCCAGTACTTC. Its translation is CASSLGGGKETQYF.

V usage is TRBV27 and J usage is TRBJ2-1, with 8 bases fitting TRBD2. Trimming at V came to 3 bases and at J to 8 bases, leaving 9 bases not matched to a gene. Germline CDR1 and CDR2: MNHEY and SMNVEV (reference sequence). CDR3 length: 15 residues. For the CDR3, the DNA is TGTGCCAGCAGTTTTATGATAGCGGGGATGGATGAGCAGTTCTTC. This encodes CASSFMIAGMDEQFF.

This rearrangement joins TRBV9 to TRBJ2-5; TRBD2 might be the D (6 bases). Germline assignment: CDR1 SGDLS and CDR2 YYNGEE. The CDR3 is 14 amino acids. V shed 0 bases and J shed 4 bases, with 10 bases lying between them. CDR3 coding DNA: TGTGCCAGCAGCGTAGGTTGGGGAGGAGAGACCCAGTACTTC. It encodes CASSVGWGGETQYF.

V and J are TRBV2 and TRBJ2-1, with 11 bases lining up with TRBD2. Per the germline V gene, CDR1 is SNHLY and CDR2 is FYNNEI. Trimming at V came to 4 bases and at J to 5 bases, leaving 7 bases not matched to a gene. This CDR3 spans 16 amino acids. Written as DNA, the CDR3 is TGTGCCAGCAGTGCGGGTAGCGGGGGGGCTGACAATGAGCAGTTCTTC. Its protein product is CASSAGSGGADNEQFF.

The chain uses TRBV7-3 and TRBJ2-6; 7 bases match TRBD2. CDR3 size: 17 residues. The V segment lost 5 bases and the J segment 0 bases; nucleotides outside the gene matches: 7. CDR1 is SGHTA, CDR2 FQGTGA, per germline. The CDR3 spells CASSQAGRISGANVLTF. The CDR3 bases are TGTGCCAGCAGCCAAGCGGGGCGGATCTCTGGGGCCAACGTCCTGACTTTC. Full variable domain (outside the CDR3, taken from reference TRBV7-3 and TRBJ2-6): GAGVSQTPSNKVTEKGKYVELRCDPISGHTALYWYRQSLGQGPEFLIYFQGTGAADDSGLPNDRFFAVRPEGSVSTLKIQRTERGDSAVYLCASSQAGRISGANVLTFGAGSRLTVL.